These T cell receptor beta chains were read from a single sample in a study of long-term antiretroviral therapy in people with HIV. Sequencing used immunoSEQ multiplex PCR; TCRdb keeps in-frame clones, though not all of them. The sample holds some 16,000 clones, more than 75% seen once. Material: unsorted PBMCs, obtained 0.1 years before starting antiretroviral therapy. These receptors were taken from a man aged 18 to 29 with HIV. Each CDR3 is given with its conserved first and last residue. A D gene is named only where the DNA matches it firmly. Expanded clones get a size class; other rows say once, few or many, or leave the size out.

TRBJ1-2 TRBD1 TRBV11-2 . CASTRRGTGIAHYGYTF TGTGCCAGCACCAGAAGGGGGACAGGGATTGCTCACTATGGCTACACCTTC
TRBJ1-3 . TRBV4-3 . CASSQGTGAGNTIYF TGCGCCAGCAGCCAAGGTACGGGGGCCGGAAACACCATATATTTT
TRBJ1-2 TRBD1 TRBV5-1 . CASSLNRGSGGYTF TGCGCCAGCAGCTTGAACAGGGGCTCTGGTGGCTACACCTTC
TRBJ2-2 . TRBV30 . CAWKMEFTGELFF TGTGCCTGGAAGATGGAGTTCACCGGGGAGCTGTTTTTT
TRBJ1-1 . TRBV5-1 . CASSLGGEGLAEAFF TGCGCCAGCAGCTTGGGGGGTGAGGGACTTGCTGAAGCTTTCTTT
TRBJ2-2 TRBD1 TRBV11-3 few CASTPDRGGTGELFF TGTGCCAGCACCCCAGACAGGGGGGGCACCGGGGAGCTGTTTTTT
TRBJ2-7 . TRBV6-1 once CATGRTVSSYEQYF TGTGCCACCGGCCGGACAGTTAGTTCCTACGAGCAGTACTTC
TRBJ2-2 . TRBV9 once CASAGNSWELFF TGTGCCAGTGCGGGGAATAGCTGGGAGCTGTTTTTT
TRBJ1-5 . TRBV19 . CASSPRGPQPQHF TGTGCCAGTAGCCCCAGGGGCCCCCAGCCCCAGCATTTT
TRBJ2-1 TRBD2 TRBV7-9 . CASSPSGAYNEQFF TGTGCCAGCAGCCCTAGCGGGGCTTACAATGAGCAGTTCTTC
TRBJ1-2 . TRBV7-3 . CASSLTDGGGNGYTF TGTGCCAGCAGCTTAACAGATGGGGGAGGGAATGGCTACACCTTC
TRBJ2-1 TRBD1 TRBV25-1 . CASSRGPNEQFF TGTGCCAGCAGCAGGGGGCCCAATGAGCAGTTCTTC
TRBJ2-7 TRBD2 TRBV6-1 . CASSGVGGGASYEQYF TGTGCCAGCAGTGGAGTGGGCGGGGGGGCCTCCTACGAGCAGTACTTC
TRBJ1-2 . TRBV19 once CASSIRGRDAYGYTF TGTGCCAGTAGTATTAGGGGAAGAGACGCCTATGGCTACACCTTC
TRBJ1-1 . TRBV2 . CASSPRGGSTEAFF TGTGCCAGCAGTCCCAGGGGAGGGAGCACTGAAGCTTTCTTT
TRBJ2-1 . TRBV6-5 . CASSYGSGRYNEQFF TGTGCCAGCAGTTACGGTTCCGGGCGATACAATGAGCAGTTCTTC
TRBJ2-5 TRBD2 TRBV7-9 . CAHAAGGGGGETQYF TGTGCCCACGCCGCGGGTGGCGGGGGGGGAGAGACCCAGTACTTC
TRBJ2-3 TRBD2 TRBV25-1 . CASSEYSGAATDTQYF TGTGCCAGCAGTGAATATAGCGGGGCAGCCACAGATACGCAGTATTTT
TRBJ2-3 TRBD2 TRBV5-5 . CASSPTFTSGYTDTQYF TGTGCCAGCAGCCCTACCTTTACTAGCGGGTACACAGATACGCAGTATTTT
TRBJ2-3 . TRBV7-3 . CASSLLLTDTQYF TGTGCCAGCAGCTTACTACTCACAGATACGCAGTATTTT
TRBJ1-1 . TRBV29-1 . CSVGGGQASNTEAFF TGCAGCGTTGGGGGGGGGCAGGCCTCGAACACTGAAGCTTTCTTT
TRBJ1-2 TRBD1 TRBV7-3 . CASSPGQGRGYTF TGTGCCAGCAGCCCGGGACAGGGTCGCGGCTACACCTTC
TRBJ2-6 . TRBV6-1 . CASRLQGSGANVLTF TGTGCCAGCAGGCTACAGGGCTCTGGGGCCAACGTCCTGACTTTC
TRBJ2-7 . TRBV7-2 . CASSLDRAREQYF TGTGCCAGCAGCTTAGATAGGGCTCGAGAGCAGTACTTC
TRBJ2-2 . TRBV5-8 . CASSLQLGFGELFF TGTGCCAGCAGCCTACAGTTGGGGTTCGGGGAGCTGTTTTTT
TRBJ2-1 . TRBV4-3 . CASSQAYGVNEQFF TGCGCCAGCAGCCAAGCTTATGGGGTCAATGAGCAGTTCTTC
TRBJ2-2 TRBD2 TRBV27 . CASSLSAGVGGELFF TGTGCCAGCAGTTTATCCGCGGGAGTGGGCGGGGAGCTGTTTTTT